The T cell receptor beta chain described here comes from a study of control samples from healthy donors and cancer patients. Libraries were prepared by immunoSEQ multiplex PCR; TCRdb keeps only in-frame clonotypes and omits some of them. The table records about 96,000 clones, 85% to 95% of them present only once. This CDR3 is built from 14 residues. Germline V gives CDR1 GTSNPN, CDR2 SVGIG (reference sequence). Unmatched junction bases numbered 5, after V lost 2 bases and J lost 3 bases. The chain employs TRBV30 and TRBJ1-1; 8 bases are a match to TRBD1. Sequencing input: blood. The receptor comes from a man between 18 and 35 years old in good health. Here the CDR3 DNA reads TGTGCCTGGAGTTCGACAGGGGTTCACACTGAAGCTTTCTTT. Translation gives CAWSSTGVHTEAFF.